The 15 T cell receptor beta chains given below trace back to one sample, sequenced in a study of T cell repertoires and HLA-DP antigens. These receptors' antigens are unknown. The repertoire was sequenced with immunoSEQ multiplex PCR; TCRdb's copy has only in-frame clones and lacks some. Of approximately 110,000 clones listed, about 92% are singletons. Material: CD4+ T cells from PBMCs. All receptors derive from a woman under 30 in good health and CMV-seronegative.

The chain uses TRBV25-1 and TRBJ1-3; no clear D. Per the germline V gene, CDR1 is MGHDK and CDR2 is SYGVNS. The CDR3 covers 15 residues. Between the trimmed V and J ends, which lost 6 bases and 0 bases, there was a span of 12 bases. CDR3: CASSPSGASGNTIYF. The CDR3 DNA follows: TGTGCCAGCAGCCCGTCGGGAGCCTCTGGAAACACCATATATTTT.

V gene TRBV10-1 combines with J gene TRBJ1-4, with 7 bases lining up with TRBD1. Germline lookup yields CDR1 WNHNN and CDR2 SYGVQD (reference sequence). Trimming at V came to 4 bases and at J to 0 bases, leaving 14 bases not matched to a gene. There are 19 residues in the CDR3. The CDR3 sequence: CASSALADREEATNEKLFF. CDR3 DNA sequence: TGCGCCAGCAGTGCACTCGCAGACAGGGAAGAAGCAACTAATGAAAAACTGTTTTTT.

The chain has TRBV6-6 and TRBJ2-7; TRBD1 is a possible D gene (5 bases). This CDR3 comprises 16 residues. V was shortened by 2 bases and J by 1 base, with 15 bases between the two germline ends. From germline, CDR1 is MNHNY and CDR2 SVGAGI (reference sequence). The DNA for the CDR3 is TGTGCCAGCAGTTACCGCCGACAGATCAATTCCTACGAGCAGTACTTC. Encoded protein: CASSYRRQINSYEQYF.

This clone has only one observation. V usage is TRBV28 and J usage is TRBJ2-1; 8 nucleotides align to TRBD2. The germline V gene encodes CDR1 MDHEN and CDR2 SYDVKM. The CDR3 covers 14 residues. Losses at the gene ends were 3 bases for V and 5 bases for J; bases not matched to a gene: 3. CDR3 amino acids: CASSLISGDNEQFF. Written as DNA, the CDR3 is TGTGCCAGCAGTTTGATTAGCGGGGACAATGAGCAGTTCTTC. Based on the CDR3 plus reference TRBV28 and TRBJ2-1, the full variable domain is DVKVTQSSRYLVKRTGEKVFLECVQDMDHENMFWYRQDPGLGLRLIYFSYDVKMKEKGDIPEGYSVSREKKERFSLILESASTNQTSMYLCASSLISGDNEQFFGPGTRLTVL.

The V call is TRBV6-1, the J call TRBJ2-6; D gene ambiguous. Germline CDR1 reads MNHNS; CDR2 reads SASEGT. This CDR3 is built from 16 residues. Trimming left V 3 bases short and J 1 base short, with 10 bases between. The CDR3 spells CASSEYWSSGANVLTF. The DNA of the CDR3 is TGTGCCAGCAGTGAGTATTGGTCGTCTGGGGCCAACGTCCTGACTTTC.

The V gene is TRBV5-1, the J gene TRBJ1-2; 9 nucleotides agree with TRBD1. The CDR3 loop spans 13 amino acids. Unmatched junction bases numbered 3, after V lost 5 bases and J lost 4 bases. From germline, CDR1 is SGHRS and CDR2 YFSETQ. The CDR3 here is CASSRTGAYGYTF. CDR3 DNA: TGCGCCAGCAGTCGGACAGGGGCCTATGGCTACACCTTC.

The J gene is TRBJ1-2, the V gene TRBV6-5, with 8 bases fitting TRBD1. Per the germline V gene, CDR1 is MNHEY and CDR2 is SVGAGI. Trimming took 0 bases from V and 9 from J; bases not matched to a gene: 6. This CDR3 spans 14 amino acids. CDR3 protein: CASSYSGQGASYTF. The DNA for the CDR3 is TGTGCCAGCAGTTACTCTGGGCAGGGGGCTAGCTACACCTTC.

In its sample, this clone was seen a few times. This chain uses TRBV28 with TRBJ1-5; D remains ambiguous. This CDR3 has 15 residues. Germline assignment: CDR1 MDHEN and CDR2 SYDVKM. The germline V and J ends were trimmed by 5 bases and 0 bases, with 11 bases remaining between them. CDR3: CASSPPLSSNQPQHF. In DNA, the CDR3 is TGTGCCAGCAGTCCTCCTTTGTCTAGCAATCAGCCCCAGCATTTT.

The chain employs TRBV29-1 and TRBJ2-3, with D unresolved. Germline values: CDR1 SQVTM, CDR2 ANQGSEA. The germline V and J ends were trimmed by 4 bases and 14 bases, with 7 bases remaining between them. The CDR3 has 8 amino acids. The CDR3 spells CSVGDRYF. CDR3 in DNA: TGCAGCGTTGGCGACCGGTATTTT.

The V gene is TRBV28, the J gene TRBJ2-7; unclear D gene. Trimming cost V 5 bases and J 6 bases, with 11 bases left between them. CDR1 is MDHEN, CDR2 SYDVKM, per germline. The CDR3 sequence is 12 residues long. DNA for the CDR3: TGTGCCAGCAGTCGGGCCACTTTCGAGCAGTACTTC. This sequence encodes CASSRATFEQYF.

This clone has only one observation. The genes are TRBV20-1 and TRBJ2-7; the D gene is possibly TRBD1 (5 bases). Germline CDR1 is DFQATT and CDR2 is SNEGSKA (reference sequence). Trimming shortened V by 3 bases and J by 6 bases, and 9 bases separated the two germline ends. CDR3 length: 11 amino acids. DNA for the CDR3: TGCAGTGCTAGTCAGGGTAGCGAGCAGTACTTC. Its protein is CSASQGSEQYF.

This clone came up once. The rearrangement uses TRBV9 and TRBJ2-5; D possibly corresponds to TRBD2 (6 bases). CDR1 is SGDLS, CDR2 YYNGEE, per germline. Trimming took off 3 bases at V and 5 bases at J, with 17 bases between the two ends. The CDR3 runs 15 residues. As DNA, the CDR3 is TGTGCCAGCAGCGCCCCCGGGACTGTCGCGGAGACCCAGTACTTC. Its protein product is CASSAPGTVAETQYF. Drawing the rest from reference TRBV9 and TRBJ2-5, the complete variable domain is DSGVTQTPKHLITATGQRVTLRCSPRSGDLSVYWYQQSLDQGLQFLIQYYNGEERAKGNILERFSAQQFPDLHSELNLSSLELGDSALYFCASSAPGTVAETQYFGPGTRLLVL.

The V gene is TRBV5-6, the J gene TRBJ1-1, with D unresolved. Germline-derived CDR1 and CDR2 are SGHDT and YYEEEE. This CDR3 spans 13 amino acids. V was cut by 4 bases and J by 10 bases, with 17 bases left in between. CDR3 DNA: TGTGCCAGCAGCCTACAGAGGAGCCGACGAGCTTTCTTT. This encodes CASSLQRSRRAFF. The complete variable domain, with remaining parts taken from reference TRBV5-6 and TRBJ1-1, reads DAGVTQSPTHLIKTRGQQVTLRCSPKSGHDTVSWYQQALGQGPQFIFQYYEEEERQRGNFPDRFSGHQFPNYSSELNVNALLLGDSALYLCASSLQRSRRAFFGQGTRLTVV.

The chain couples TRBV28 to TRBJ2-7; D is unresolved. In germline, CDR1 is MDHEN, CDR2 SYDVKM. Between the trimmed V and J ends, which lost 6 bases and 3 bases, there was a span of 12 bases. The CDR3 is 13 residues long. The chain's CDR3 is CASSPNDIYEQYV. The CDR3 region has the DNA TGTGCCAGCAGCCCAAACGACATCTACGAGCAGTACGTC.

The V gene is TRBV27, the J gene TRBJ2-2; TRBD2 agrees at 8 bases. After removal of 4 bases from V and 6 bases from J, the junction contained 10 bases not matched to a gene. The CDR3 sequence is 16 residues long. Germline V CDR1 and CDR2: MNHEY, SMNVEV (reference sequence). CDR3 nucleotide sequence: TGTGCCAGCAGTTCGAGTCCCGGGACTAGGGCCGGGGAGCTGTTTTTT. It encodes CASSSSPGTRAGELFF.